This T cell receptor beta chain originates from a study of PD-1 blockade in classical Hodgkin lymphoma. The germline V gene has CDR1 PRHDT and CDR2 FYEKMQ (reference sequence). This CDR3 region has 21 residues. The V and J ends lost 5 bases and 1 base, in that order; junction bases with no gene match: 15. Assay: immunoSEQ multiplex PCR; the TCRdb copy retains only in-frame clones and omits some. Of approximately 89,000 clones in the sample, approximately 83% were seen once. The patients all showed relapse after autologous stem cell transplantation, while their brentuximab vedotin exposure varied. This rearrangement joins TRBV13 to TRBJ2-1, with 15 nucleotides matching TRBD2. Specimen: peripheral blood mononuclear cells (PBMCs), collected at baseline. This receptor was obtained from a human donor with classical Hodgkin lymphoma. The CDR3 is CASSPLGGLAGGTASYNEQFF. Here the CDR3 DNA reads TGTGCCAGCAGCCCACTCGGGGGACTAGCGGGAGGAACCGCATCCTACAATGAGCAGTTCTTC.